The 20 T cell receptor beta chains listed next were all sequenced from one sample in a study of T cells in localized non-small cell lung cancer. Data came from immunoSEQ multiplex PCR; TCRdb stores just in-frame clones and leaves some out. The table lists roughly 30,000 clones, approximately 90% of them singletons, with around 2.8% in the top ten. This sample comprised peripheral blood, obtained before any cancer treatment. All receptors derive from a woman aged 18 to 55 with stage I lung adenocarcinoma.

The CDR3 sequence is CASSIFPRAYGYTF. The CDR3 nucleotides are TGTGCCAGTAGTATCTTCCCCAGGGCTTATGGCTACACCTTC. The V and J genes are TRBV19 and TRBJ1-2; tentative D call: TRBD1 (5 bases). Trimming stripped 3 bases from V and 5 bases from J, with 13 bases between. The germline CDR1 and CDR2 sequences are LNHDA and SQIVND (reference sequence). This CDR3 region has 14 residues.

The chain joins TRBV10-1 to TRBJ2-1; D may be TRBD1 or TRBD2 (5 bases each). This CDR3 has 13 residues. In germline, CDR1 is WNHNN, CDR2 SYGVQD (reference sequence). Trimming removed 2 bases at V and 12 bases at J, with 14 bases between. The CDR3 sequence is CASSERDRRWQFF. The CDR3 DNA reads as TGCGCCAGCAGTGAGAGGGACCGCCGGTGGCAGTTCTTC.

This chain uses TRBV11-2 with TRBJ2-7; D is uncertain. V was trimmed by 6 bases and J by 0 bases, leaving 15 bases between them. Germline CDR1 SGHAT, CDR2 FQNNGV. This CDR3 contains 15 residues. DNA of the CDR3: TGTGCCAGCAGGATGGGCAGACAAACCTCCTACGAGCAGTACTTC. Residues: CASRMGRQTSYEQYF.

CDR3 DNA sequence: TGCAGCGCCACCAGAGGGGCCGGAGAAGCTTTCTTT. Translation: CSATRGAGEAFF. The chain couples TRBV29-1 to TRBJ1-1, with a possible D match to TRBD1 (5 bases). The ends were cut back, 7 bases at V and 8 bases at J, with 17 bases in the middle. The germline CDR1 and CDR2 sequences are SQVTM and ANQGSEA. This CDR3 has 12 residues.

The chain couples TRBV19 to TRBJ2-3; TRBD2 is a possible D gene (5 bases). Trimming took 9 bases from V and 1 from J, leaving 11 bases between them. There are 13 residues in the CDR3. The germline V gene encodes CDR1 LNHDA and CDR2 SQIVND (reference sequence). CDR3 protein: CARQEVGTDTQYF. The CDR3 nucleotides read TGTGCCAGGCAGGAGGTTGGCACAGATACGCAGTATTTT.

V gene TRBV7-3 combines with J gene TRBJ2-3; TRBD2 matches 9 bases. This CDR3 spans 15 amino acids. The ends lost 0 bases at V and 5 bases at J; junction bases unmatched: 3. Germline-derived CDR1 and CDR2 are SGHTA and FQGTGA. CDR3: CASSLTKLAGDTQYF. The CDR3 DNA reads as TGTGCCAGCAGCTTAACAAAACTAGCGGGAGATACGCAGTATTTT.

This clone was seen only once. The CDR3 loop is CASSQNMPGTGIYEQYF. For the CDR3, the DNA is TGTGCCAGCAGCCAAAACATGCCTGGGACTGGAATATACGAGCAGTACTTC. The chain joins TRBV7-2 to TRBJ2-7, with TRBD2 as a possible D gene (6 bases). Germline loops: CDR1 SGHTA, CDR2 FQGNSA. The ends were cut back, 5 bases at V and 4 bases at J, with 24 bases in the middle. The CDR3 is 17 residues long.

The rearrangement uses TRBV7-9 and TRBJ2-3; D possibly corresponds to TRBD2 (6 bases). V dropped 4 bases and J dropped 7 bases, with 24 bases sitting between them. The CDR3 length is 17 residues. The germline V gene has CDR1 SEHNR and CDR2 FQNEAQ (reference sequence). The CDR3 region has the DNA TGTGCCAGCAGCTCCCGGAGGGGCGCAAATTCTGGAAATACGCAGTATTTT. Translation gives CASSSRRGANSGNTQYF.

The rearrangement links TRBV30 to TRBJ2-7; 10 bases are a match to TRBD2. Germline CDR1 is GTSNPN and CDR2 is SVGIG (reference sequence). The CDR3 sequence is 14 residues long. V shed 3 bases, J shed 0 bases, and the junction held 2 bases outside the gene matches. CDR3 sequence: CAWRLAGSSYEQYF. The DNA of the CDR3 is TGTGCCTGGAGACTAGCGGGGAGCTCCTACGAGCAGTACTTC.

This chain joins TRBV30 and TRBJ2-1, with unresolved D. Trimming removed 0 bases from V and 10 bases from J, with 10 bases in between. Germline lookup yields CDR1 GTSNPN and CDR2 SVGIG (reference sequence). The CDR3 covers 12 residues. As DNA, the CDR3 is TGTGCCTGGAGTGTATCCGTGGGGGAGCAGTTCTTC. Its translation: CAWSVSVGEQFF.

The chain combines TRBV7-9 with TRBJ2-2; a possible D gene is TRBD2 (5 bases). From germline, CDR1 is SEHNR and CDR2 FQNEAQ (reference sequence). The CDR3 sequence is 14 residues long. V was cut by 3 bases and J by 2 bases, with 7 bases left in between. The DNA of the CDR3 is TGTGCCAGCAGCTTGCGGGTTAACACCGGGGAGCTGTTTTTT. As protein: CASSLRVNTGELFF.

Comment on this clone: This sample includes further DNA sequences coding for the same CDR3. The V and J genes are TRBV30 and TRBJ1-1; D may be TRBD1 (6 bases). The CDR3 length is 13 residues. From germline, CDR1 is GTSNPN and CDR2 SVGIG (reference sequence). Trimming cost V 0 bases and J 1 base, with 6 bases left between them. The CDR3 loop is CAWSVGGNTEAFF. In nucleotides, the CDR3 is TGTGCCTGGAGTGTAGGGGGGAACACTGAAGCTTTCTTT.

This clone showed up just a few times. V is TRBV11-2 and J is TRBJ1-4, with TRBD1 matching over 7 bases. Per germline, CDR1 SGHAT and CDR2 FQNNGV. V lost 4 bases to trimming and J lost 7 bases; unmatched junction nucleotides: 3. This CDR3 spans 13 amino acids. The CDR3 protein is CASSSRDSEKLFF. DNA for the CDR3: TGTGCCAGCAGCTCCCGGGACAGTGAAAAACTGTTTTTT.

J is TRBJ2-7 and V is TRBV11-2; D is unresolved. From germline, CDR1 is SGHAT and CDR2 FQNNGV. Trimming stripped 2 bases from V and 2 bases from J, with 13 bases between. This CDR3 has 15 residues. CDR3 region: CASSLLQASTYEQYF. The CDR3 DNA reads TGTGCCAGCAGCTTACTCCAGGCGTCTACCTACGAGCAGTACTTC.

The rearrangement uses TRBV18 and TRBJ2-5; D tentatively reads TRBD1 or TRBD2 (5 bases each). This CDR3 is built from 14 residues. V was clipped by 2 bases and J by 2 bases, with 9 bases between them. Germline values: CDR1 KGHSH, CDR2 LQKENI. The CDR3 DNA sequence: TGTGCCAGCTCACCAGAGGGGTCGCAAGAGACCCAGTACTTC. Protein product: CASSPEGSQETQYF.

The V and J genes are TRBV7-9 and TRBJ2-1, with 7 bases aligning to TRBD2. CDR1 is SEHNR and CDR2 is FQNEAQ in the germline V gene (reference sequence). The CDR3 contains 16 residues. J lost 1 base, V lost 2 bases, and 5 bases had no gene match. The CDR3 nucleotides read TGTGCCAGCAGCTTAAGTCCGGGGGGTTCCTACAATGAGCAGTTCTTC. Amino acids: CASSLSPGGSYNEQFF.

The chain joins TRBV11-2 to TRBJ2-3; D perhaps matches TRBD2 (6 bases). CDR3 length equals 16 residues. Trimming stripped 8 bases from V and 2 bases from J, with 20 bases between. CDR1 is SGHAT, CDR2 FQNNGV, per germline. The DNA of the CDR3 is TGTGCCAGCGATGGGGCGGACGGGAGTTTCACAGATACGCAGTATTTT. This sequence encodes CASDGADGSFTDTQYF.

The chain combines TRBV6-1 with TRBJ1-4, with D possibly TRBD1 on 6 matching bases. Germline assignment: CDR1 MNHNS and CDR2 SASEGT. V was clipped by 4 bases and J by 4 bases, with 13 bases between them. There are 15 residues in the CDR3. The DNA of the CDR3 is TGTGCCAGCAGTGCACGGACAGCGAATAATGAAAAACTGTTTTTT. Amino acid sequence: CASSARTANNEKLFF.

The sample holds a few counts of this clone. The chain is built from TRBV7-8 and TRBJ2-1; 7 bases agree with TRBD2. With 4 bases clipped from V and 3 bases from J, the junction kept 9 bases outside the gene matches. CDR3 size: 16 residues. Germline V gene data show CDR1 as SGHVS and CDR2 as FQNEAQ. The CDR3 bases are TGTGCCAGCAGCTCGTGGCGGGAGCTAAACTACAATGAGCAGTTCTTC. It codes for CASSSWRELNYNEQFF.

This chain connects TRBV27 to TRBJ2-4, with TRBD2 as a possible D gene (6 bases). V lost 5 bases and J lost 6, with 11 bases in between. CDR3 size: 13 residues. Germline CDR1 is MNHEY and CDR2 is SMNVEV (reference sequence). CDR3 in amino acids: CASSPMGGNIQYF. The CDR3 DNA follows: TGTGCCAGCAGTCCTATGGGGGGAAACATTCAGTACTTC.